This entry concerns a single T cell receptor (beta chain). What it binds is unknown. The sample belongs to a study of PD-1 blockade in classical Hodgkin lymphoma. Notes on the study in general: Diversity similar to that of newly diagnosed patients was seen at baseline in complete responders. Newly diagnosed patients were reported to start with lower TCR diversity than healthy donors.

Method: immunoSEQ multiplex PCR; TCRdb's copy keeps in-frame clones and lacks some. The sample has roughly 18,000 clones, just over 70% seen once; the top ten hold roughly 2.5%. Described time point: cycle 4 day 1 (C4D1), after five to seven weeks of nivolumab. After autologous stem cell transplantation all patients relapsed, and prior brentuximab vedotin exposure differed between cohorts. Magnetic negative selection was used to purify CD4+ T cells from thawed PBMCs. This TCR came from a human donor with classical Hodgkin lymphoma. Specimen: CD4+ T cells from blood, collected before the fourth cycle of nivolumab.

The CDR3 DNA reads as TGTGCCAGTAGTAGGCGGGAATCGATGGGCTACGAGCAGTACTTC. This codes for CASSRRESMGYEQYF. J is TRBJ2-7 and V is TRBV19, with D possibly being TRBD2 (6 bases). In germline, CDR1 is LNHDA, CDR2 SQIVND (reference sequence). V was shortened by 4 bases and J by 3 bases, with 16 bases between the two germline ends. There are 15 residues in the CDR3.